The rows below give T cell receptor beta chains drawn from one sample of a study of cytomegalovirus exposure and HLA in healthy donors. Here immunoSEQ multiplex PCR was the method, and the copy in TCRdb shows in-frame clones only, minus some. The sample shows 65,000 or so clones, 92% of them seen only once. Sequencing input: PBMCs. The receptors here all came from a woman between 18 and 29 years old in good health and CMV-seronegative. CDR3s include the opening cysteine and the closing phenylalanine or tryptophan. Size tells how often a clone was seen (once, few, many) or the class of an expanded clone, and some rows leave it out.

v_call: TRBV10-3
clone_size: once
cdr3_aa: CAISDNPQGYRGVNQETQYF

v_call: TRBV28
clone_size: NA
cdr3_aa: CASRGSGNQGYGYTF

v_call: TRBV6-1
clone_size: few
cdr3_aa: CASGILAGASYEQYF

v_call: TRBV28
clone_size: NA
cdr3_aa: CASSLALADTQYF

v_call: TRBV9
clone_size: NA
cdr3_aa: CASSDPLAGPTGELFF

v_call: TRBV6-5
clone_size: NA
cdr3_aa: CASSPSLYYGYTF

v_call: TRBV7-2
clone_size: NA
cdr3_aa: CASSLTSSSTDTQYF

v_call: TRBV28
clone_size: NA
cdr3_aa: CASSRVGLGLEEQYF

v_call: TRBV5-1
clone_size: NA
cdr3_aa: CASSLAASGGNSYEQYF

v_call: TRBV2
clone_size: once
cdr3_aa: CASSTSGPSYEQYF

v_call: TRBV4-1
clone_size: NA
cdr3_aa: CASSQQQDEKLFF

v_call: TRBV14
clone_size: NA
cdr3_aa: CASSQPGRSYGYTF

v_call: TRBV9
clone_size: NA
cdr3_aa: CASSLTGTGMNEQFF

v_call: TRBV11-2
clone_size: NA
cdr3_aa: CASSPHQGNTEAFF

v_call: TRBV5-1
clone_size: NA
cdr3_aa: CASSSGQGSGETQYF

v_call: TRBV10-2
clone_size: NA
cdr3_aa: CASSEMQGSTRYTF

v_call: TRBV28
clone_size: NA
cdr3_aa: CASSFRRGREETQYF

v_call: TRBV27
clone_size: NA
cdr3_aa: CASSLVGGGGETQYF

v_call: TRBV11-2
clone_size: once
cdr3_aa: CASTNTGASYEQYF

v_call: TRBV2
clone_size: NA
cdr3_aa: CASRLSQGSGELFF

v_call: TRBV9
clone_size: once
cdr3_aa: CASSPGTNYNSPLHF

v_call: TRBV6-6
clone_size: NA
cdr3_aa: CASSPGQSLEQYF

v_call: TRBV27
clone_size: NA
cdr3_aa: CASSDTANTGELFF

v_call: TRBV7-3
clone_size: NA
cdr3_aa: CASSLTGGTPGDTQYF

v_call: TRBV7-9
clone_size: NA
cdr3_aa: CASSPMWALSNTEAFF

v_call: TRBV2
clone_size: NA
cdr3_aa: CASSEVKNIQYF

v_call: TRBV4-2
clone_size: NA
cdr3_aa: CASSQDEGTNTEAFF

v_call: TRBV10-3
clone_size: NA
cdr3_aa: CAISEGPSSYNEQFF

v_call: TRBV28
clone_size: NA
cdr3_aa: CASSWQGKNIQYF

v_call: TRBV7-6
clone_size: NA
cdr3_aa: CASAGEAFF

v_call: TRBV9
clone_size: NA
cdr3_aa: CASSAQSGLAGVNEQFF

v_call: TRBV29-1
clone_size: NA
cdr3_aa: CSAHQGQGGTQYF